These 6 T cell receptor beta chains share one sample of origin, sequenced in a study of T cells in Graves' hyperthyroidism and ophthalmopathy. From RNA transcripts, TCR beta CDR3 regions were amplified. RT-PCR in the first round (using the HTBI primer set) targeted the TCR CDR3. TCRdb used MiXCR to reprocess the multiplex PCR reads, holding one entry per CDR3 protein. The sample holds some 740,000 distinct CDR3 sequences, about 15% seen once. Sequencing used blood. The receptors derive from a woman under 30 with Graves' hyperthyroidism.

At least ten counts were recorded for this clonotype. The V call is TRBV5-1, the J call TRBJ2-1; D remains unclear. Trimming took off 0 bases at V and 8 bases at J, with 12 bases between the two ends. Per germline, CDR1 SGHRS and CDR2 YFSETQ. The CDR3 loop spans 14 amino acids. CDR3 sequence: CASSLAYSLDEQFF. The CDR3 nucleotides read TGCGCCAGCAGCTTGGCCTACAGCTTGGATGAGCAGTTCTTC. Together with reference TRBV5-1 and TRBJ2-1, the CDR3 gives the full variable domain: KAGVTQTPRYLIKTRGQQVTLSCSPISGHRSVSWYQQTPGQGLQFLFEYFSETQRNKGNFPGRFSGRQFSNSRSEMNVSTLELGDSALYLCASSLAYSLDEQFFGPGTRLTVL.

CDR3 in DNA: TGTGCCAGCAGTCCTGGGACTAGCGGGGGGAGCACAGATACGCAGTATTTT. This codes for CASSPGTSGGSTDTQYF. The chain links TRBV7-9 to TRBJ2-3; 15 bases match TRBD2. J gave up 0 bases and V 6 bases, and 4 bases lay outside the gene matches. Germline V gives CDR1 SEHNR, CDR2 FQNEAQ (reference sequence). CDR3 size: 17 residues.

This clonotype showed up many times. The chain recombines TRBV30 with TRBJ1-5; no firm D call. CDR3 size: 15 residues. V lost 2 bases and J lost 0, with 11 bases in between. Germline CDR1 GTSNPN, CDR2 SVGIG (reference sequence). This CDR3 is CAWSPDTYSNQPQHF. In DNA, the CDR3 is TGTGCCTGGAGTCCCGACACTTATAGCAATCAGCCCCAGCATTTT.

This clonotype was counted many times. This sequence joins TRBV2 and TRBJ2-1; TRBD1 is a possible D gene (6 bases). Germline V CDR1 and CDR2: SNHLY, FYNNEI. V lost 4 bases, J lost 9 bases, and 10 bases lay in between. The CDR3 is 12 amino acids. Here the CDR3 reads CASSGGHLEQFF. In nucleotides, the CDR3 is TGTGCCAGCAGTGGGGGACACCTTGAGCAGTTCTTC.

The sample holds many counts of this clonotype. The gene calls are TRBV2 and TRBJ2-7; 8 nucleotides line up with TRBD1. Per the germline V gene, CDR1 is SNHLY and CDR2 is FYNNEI. This CDR3 has 15 amino acids. The V segment lost 6 bases and the J segment 5 bases; nucleotides outside the gene matches: 12. The CDR3 spells CASREFGQGFDEQYF. Here the CDR3 DNA reads TGTGCCAGCAGGGAATTCGGACAGGGATTCGACGAGCAGTACTTC.

The chain combines TRBV9 with TRBJ1-1, with 8 positions matching TRBD1. The germline gives CDR1 SGDLS, CDR2 YYNGEE. V lost 2 bases and J lost 7; bases outside the gene matches: 10. CDR3 size: 15 residues. The CDR3 is CASSVEDRAPVEAFF. Written as DNA, the CDR3 is TGTGCCAGCAGCGTTGAGGACAGGGCGCCGGTTGAAGCTTTCTTT. Based on the CDR3 plus reference TRBV9 and TRBJ1-1, the full variable domain is DSGVTQTPKHLITATGQRVTLRCSPRSGDLSVYWYQQSLDQGLQFLIQYYNGEERAKGNILERFSAQQFPDLHSELNLSSLELGDSALYFCASSVEDRAPVEAFFGQGTRLTVV.